This TCR beta chain was retrieved from a study of cytomegalovirus exposure and HLA in healthy donors. Regarding the study as a whole: Some TCR beta chains (roughly 150 of them) were listed as cytomegalovirus-associated. The productive fraction for most TCR beta V segments was about 90% or about 30% in an earlier analysis. Sequencing likely caused a cluster of highly shared sequence variants. Later analysis suggested links between common viral pathogens and several top significant clusters.

Remarks on this clone: As yet, its antigen is unknown.

With 60 Vbeta and 13 Jbeta primers, the PCR was carried out. Produced via immunoSEQ multiplex PCR; TCRdb's table is partial and in-frame only. Among 180,000 or so clones listed, roughly 79% were seen once. The sequenced material came from PBMCs. This TCR derives from a man in his fifties in good health and CMV-seropositive.

CDR3: CASSLWTVSTGELFF. CDR3 bases: TGTGCCAGCAGCCTATGGACAGTTAGCACCGGGGAGCTGTTTTTT. The chain is built from TRBV27 and TRBJ2-2; the D gene is possibly TRBD1 (6 bases). The V gene's germline CDR1 is MNHEY and CDR2 SMNVEV (reference sequence). This CDR3 has 15 amino acids. V lost 6 bases to trimming and J lost 4 bases, with 15 bases between them.